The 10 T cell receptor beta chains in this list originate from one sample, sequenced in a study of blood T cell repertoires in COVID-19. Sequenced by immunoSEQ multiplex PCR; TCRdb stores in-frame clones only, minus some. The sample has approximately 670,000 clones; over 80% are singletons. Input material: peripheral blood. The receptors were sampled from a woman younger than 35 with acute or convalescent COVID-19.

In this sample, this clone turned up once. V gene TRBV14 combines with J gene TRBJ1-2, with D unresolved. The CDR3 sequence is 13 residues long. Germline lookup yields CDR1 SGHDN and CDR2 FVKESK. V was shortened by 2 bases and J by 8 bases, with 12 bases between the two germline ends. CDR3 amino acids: CASSQFEGSGYTF. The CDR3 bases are TGTGCCAGCAGCCAATTTGAGGGATCCGGCTACACCTTC.

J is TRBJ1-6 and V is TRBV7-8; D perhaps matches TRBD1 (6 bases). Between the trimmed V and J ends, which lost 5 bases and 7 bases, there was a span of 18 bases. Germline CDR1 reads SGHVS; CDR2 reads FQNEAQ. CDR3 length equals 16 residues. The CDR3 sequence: CASSPSLTGNNSPLHF. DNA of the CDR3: TGTGCCAGCAGCCCCTCCCTAACAGGGAACAATTCACCCCTCCACTTT.

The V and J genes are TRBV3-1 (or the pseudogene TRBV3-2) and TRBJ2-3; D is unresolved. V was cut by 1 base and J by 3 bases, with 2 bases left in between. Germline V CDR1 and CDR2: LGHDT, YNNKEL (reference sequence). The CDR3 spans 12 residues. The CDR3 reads CASSQVTDTQYF. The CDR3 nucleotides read TGTGCCAGCAGCCAAGTAACAGATACGCAGTATTTT.

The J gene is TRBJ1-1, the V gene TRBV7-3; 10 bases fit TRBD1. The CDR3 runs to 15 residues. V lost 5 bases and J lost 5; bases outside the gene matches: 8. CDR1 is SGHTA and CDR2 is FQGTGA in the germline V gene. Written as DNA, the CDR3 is TGTGCCAGCAGCCCCGGACAGGGGGTCAATACTGAAGCTTTCTTT. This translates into CASSPGQGVNTEAFF.

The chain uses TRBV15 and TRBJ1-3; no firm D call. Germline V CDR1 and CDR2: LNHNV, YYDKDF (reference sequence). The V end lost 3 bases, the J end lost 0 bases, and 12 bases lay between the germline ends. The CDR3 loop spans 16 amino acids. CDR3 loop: CATSSNYLTSGNTIYF. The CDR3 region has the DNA TGTGCCACCAGCAGCAACTATCTAACCTCTGGAAACACCATATATTTT.

The CDR3 DNA reads as TGTGCCAGCAGCTTAGCCGGGACAGGGGTTATGAACACTGAAGCTTTCTTT. Protein product: CASSLAGTGVMNTEAFF. V usage is TRBV7-2 and J usage is TRBJ1-1; 10 bases are shared with TRBD1. This CDR3 contains 17 residues. V lost 0 bases, J lost 0 bases, and 4 bases stayed unmatched. The V gene's germline CDR1 is SGHTA and CDR2 FQGNSA.

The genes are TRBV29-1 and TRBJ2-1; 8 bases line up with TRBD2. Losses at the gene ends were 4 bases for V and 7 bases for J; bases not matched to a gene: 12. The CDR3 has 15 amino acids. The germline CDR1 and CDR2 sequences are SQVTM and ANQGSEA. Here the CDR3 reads CSVVRSGGPGNEQFF. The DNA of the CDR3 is TGCAGCGTTGTGCGGTCGGGGGGGCCGGGAAATGAGCAGTTCTTC.

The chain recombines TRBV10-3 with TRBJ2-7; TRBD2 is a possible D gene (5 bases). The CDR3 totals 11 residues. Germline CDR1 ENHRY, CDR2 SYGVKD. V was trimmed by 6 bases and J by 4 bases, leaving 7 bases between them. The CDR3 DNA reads TGTGCCATCAGGGGGAGTTACGAGCAGTACTTC. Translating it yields CAIRGSYEQYF.

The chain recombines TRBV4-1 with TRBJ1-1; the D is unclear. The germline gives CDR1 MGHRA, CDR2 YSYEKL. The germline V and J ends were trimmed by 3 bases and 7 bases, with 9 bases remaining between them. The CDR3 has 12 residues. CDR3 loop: CASSHSGFEAFF. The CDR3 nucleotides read TGCGCCAGCAGCCACTCAGGCTTTGAAGCTTTCTTT.

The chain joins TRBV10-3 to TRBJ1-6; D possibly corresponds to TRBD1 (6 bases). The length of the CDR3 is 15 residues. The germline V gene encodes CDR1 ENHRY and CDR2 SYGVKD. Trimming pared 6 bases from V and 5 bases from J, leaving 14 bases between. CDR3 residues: CAIRVTGIHNSPLHF. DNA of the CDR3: TGTGCCATCAGAGTGACAGGAATCCATAATTCACCCCTCCACTTT.